This is a list of T cell receptor beta chains from one sample in a study of vaccination effects on CD4 cells after COVID-19. Profiling relied on immunoSEQ multiplex PCR, and the TCRdb table lists in-frame clones only, not all of them. This repertoire shows roughly 33,000 clones, around 75% found once; its top ten account for 5% to 7.5%. For these receptors, no antigen is known. This sample comprised CD4+ T cells from PBMCs cultured without peptide, obtained after COVID-19 vaccination. The source is a human donor who had a prior SARS-CoV-2 infection. The CDR3 runs from the conserved cysteine through the conserved F or W. Each record gives: clone size, J gene, V gene, D gene, CDR3 DNA, CDR3 protein. A D gene is named only where the DNA matches it firmly. The size field is filled for only some rows; it gives once, few, many or a size class.

abundance: few; j_gene: TRBJ2-3; v_gene: TRBV24-1; d_gene: .; CDR3nt: TGTGCCACCAGTGATTTGCCTACTAGTCCAAGCACAGATACGCAGTATTTT; CDR3aa: CATSDLPTSPSTDTQYF
abundance: .; j_gene: TRBJ1-5; v_gene: TRBV5-1; d_gene: TRBD1; CDR3nt: TGCGCCAGCAGCTTGGCTCCAGGGGGCGATCAGCCCCAGCATTTT; CDR3aa: CASSLAPGGDQPQHF
abundance: .; j_gene: TRBJ2-5; v_gene: TRBV5-1; d_gene: TRBD2; CDR3nt: TGCGCCAGCAGCTTGGAACCGGGACTAGCGGGAGGTCGCCGTATAAAGACCCAGTACTTC; CDR3aa: CASSLEPGLAGGRRIKTQYF
abundance: .; j_gene: TRBJ2-7; v_gene: TRBV5-1; d_gene: TRBD2; CDR3nt: TGCGCCAGCAGCTCTGGGACAGATCTAGCGGGGGGGCCATACGAGCAGTACTTC; CDR3aa: CASSSGTDLAGGPYEQYF
abundance: .; j_gene: TRBJ1-6; v_gene: TRBV19; d_gene: TRBD1; CDR3nt: TGTGCCAGCCGGGACAGGGGCAGGGGAACAGATTCACCCCTCCACTTT; CDR3aa: CASRDRGRGTDSPLHF
abundance: .; j_gene: TRBJ2-5; v_gene: TRBV7-9; d_gene: .; CDR3nt: TGTGCCAGCAGCTTAGTCCGTTCTCTAGCGTACCAAGAGACCCAGTACTTC; CDR3aa: CASSLVRSLAYQETQYF
abundance: .; j_gene: TRBJ2-3; v_gene: TRBV2; d_gene: .; CDR3nt: TGTGCCAGCATGGGGGAATCCGATACGCAGTATTTT; CDR3aa: CASMGESDTQYF
abundance: .; j_gene: TRBJ2-1; v_gene: TRBV6-1; d_gene: TRBD1; CDR3nt: TGTGCCAGCAGTGGGAACCAGGGGGCACCTGGGAATGAGCAGTTCTTC; CDR3aa: CASSGNQGAPGNEQFF
abundance: .; j_gene: TRBJ1-5; v_gene: TRBV2; d_gene: TRBD1; CDR3nt: TGTGCCAGCAGTGACACCGGGACAGGGAGGTTCGATCAGCCCCAGCATTTT; CDR3aa: CASSDTGTGRFDQPQHF
abundance: .; j_gene: TRBJ2-1; v_gene: TRBV27; d_gene: .; CDR3nt: TGTGCCAGCAGCCCACAAAGACTAGGGATCCACAATGAGCAGTTCTTC; CDR3aa: CASSPQRLGIHNEQFF
abundance: .; j_gene: TRBJ2-5; v_gene: TRBV29-1; d_gene: .; CDR3nt: TGCAGCGCAAGACAAGTTGGGGAGACCCAGTACTTC; CDR3aa: CSARQVGETQYF
abundance: once; j_gene: TRBJ2-1; v_gene: TRBV18; d_gene: .; CDR3nt: TGTGCCAGCTCACCAACAGGAGAGTACAATGAGCAGTTCTTC; CDR3aa: CASSPTGEYNEQFF
abundance: .; j_gene: TRBJ2-7; v_gene: TRBV7-2; d_gene: TRBD2; CDR3nt: TGTGCCAGCAGCACCCGCGGGGGCTACGAGCAGTACTTC; CDR3aa: CASSTRGGYEQYF
abundance: .; j_gene: TRBJ1-5; v_gene: TRBV2; d_gene: .; CDR3nt: TGTGCCAGCAAGCGTAGCAATCAGCCCCAGCATTTT; CDR3aa: CASKRSNQPQHF
abundance: .; j_gene: TRBJ1-5; v_gene: TRBV19; d_gene: .; CDR3nt: TGTGCCAGTACGGGGCAGTATAGCAATCAGCCCCAGCATTTT; CDR3aa: CASTGQYSNQPQHF
abundance: .; j_gene: TRBJ2-1; v_gene: TRBV7-2; d_gene: TRBD1; CDR3nt: TGTGCCAGCAGCTTCGACAGGGGGTACGTTGGTGAGCAGTTCTTC; CDR3aa: CASSFDRGYVGEQFF
abundance: .; j_gene: TRBJ2-5; v_gene: TRBV5-4; d_gene: .; CDR3nt: TGTGCCAGCGGATCCGGGACAAGTGGTGAGACCCAGTACTTC; CDR3aa: CASGSGTSGETQYF
abundance: once; j_gene: TRBJ2-2; v_gene: TRBV27; d_gene: .; CDR3nt: TGTGCCAGCAGATTACGGGCAGGGGTCCCCGGGGAGCTGTTTTTT; CDR3aa: CASRLRAGVPGELFF
abundance: .; j_gene: TRBJ2-1; v_gene: TRBV7-2; d_gene: TRBD2; CDR3nt: TGTGCCAGCAGCTCGACTAGCCCCTACAATGAGCAGTTCTTC; CDR3aa: CASSSTSPYNEQFF
abundance: .; j_gene: TRBJ2-2; v_gene: TRBV24-1; d_gene: .; CDR3nt: TGTGCCACCAGTGATAGCGGGCGAGCGAACACCGGGGAGCTGTTTTTT; CDR3aa: CATSDSGRANTGELFF
abundance: .; j_gene: TRBJ1-2; v_gene: TRBV10-3; d_gene: .; CDR3nt: TGTGCCATCAGTGAGTACCTCTCGCAGGGGCTTGGCTACACCTTC; CDR3aa: CAISEYLSQGLGYTF
abundance: .; j_gene: TRBJ1-6; v_gene: TRBV11-1; d_gene: .; CDR3nt: TGTGCCAGTCCACCTTGGGGCAGGGACAATTCACCCCTCCACTTT; CDR3aa: CASPPWGRDNSPLHF
abundance: .; j_gene: TRBJ2-2; v_gene: TRBV5-1; d_gene: TRBD1; CDR3nt: TGCGCCAGCAGATTCGGACCGCAGGGGGCCGCTAACACCGGGGAGCTGTTTTTT; CDR3aa: CASRFGPQGAANTGELFF
abundance: .; j_gene: TRBJ2-1; v_gene: TRBV27; d_gene: .; CDR3nt: TGTGCCGCCCTTCGAAGCGGTTCGGAGAATGAGCAGTTCTTC; CDR3aa: CAALRSGSENEQFF
abundance: .; j_gene: TRBJ2-1; v_gene: TRBV9; d_gene: .; CDR3nt: TGTGCCAGCAGCGCCGCCCCTGGGGTGCACAATGAGCAGTTCTTC; CDR3aa: CASSAAPGVHNEQFF
abundance: few; j_gene: TRBJ2-7; v_gene: TRBV7-2; d_gene: TRBD2; CDR3nt: TGTGCCAGCAGCTTTGTAGCGGGGGAACCCTCCTACGAGCAGTACTTC; CDR3aa: CASSFVAGEPSYEQYF
abundance: .; j_gene: TRBJ2-3; v_gene: TRBV7-3; d_gene: .; CDR3nt: TGTGCCAGCAGTCAGACTAGTGTAGATACGCAGTATTTT; CDR3aa: CASSQTSVDTQYF
abundance: .; j_gene: TRBJ1-2; v_gene: TRBV7-8; d_gene: .; CDR3nt: TGTGCCAGCAGCTTAGCTTTAGAGTACTATGGCTACACCTTC; CDR3aa: CASSLALEYYGYTF
abundance: .; j_gene: TRBJ2-2; v_gene: TRBV27; d_gene: .; CDR3nt: TGTGCCAGCAGTTTTCGGTGGACCGGGGAGCTGTTTTTT; CDR3aa: CASSFRWTGELFF
abundance: few; j_gene: TRBJ2-1; v_gene: TRBV9; d_gene: .; CDR3nt: TGTGCCAGCAGCGTAGCTCCGGGGAAGTATGCCTACAATGAGCAGTTCTTC; CDR3aa: CASSVAPGKYAYNEQFF
abundance: once; j_gene: TRBJ2-2; v_gene: TRBV27; d_gene: TRBD1; CDR3nt: TGTGCCAGCAGTCCAACCAACAGGGGGCGGGGCACCGGGGAGCTGTTTTTT; CDR3aa: CASSPTNRGRGTGELFF
abundance: .; j_gene: TRBJ2-1; v_gene: TRBV12-3/TRBV12-4; d_gene: TRBD2; CDR3nt: TGTGCCAGCAGTTTATCGGGCGGGGGGCCGTTCTTC; CDR3aa: CASSLSGGGPFF
abundance: few; j_gene: TRBJ2-7; v_gene: TRBV5-1; d_gene: TRBD1; CDR3nt: TGCGCCAGCAGCGTCAGTAGGACAGGAAACTACGAGCAGTACTTC; CDR3aa: CASSVSRTGNYEQYF
abundance: .; j_gene: TRBJ2-5; v_gene: TRBV2; d_gene: .; CDR3nt: TGTGCCAGCAGTGGCGCTGTTTCCCAAGAGACCCAGTACTTC; CDR3aa: CASSGAVSQETQYF
abundance: .; j_gene: TRBJ2-5; v_gene: TRBV7-6; d_gene: .; CDR3nt: TGTGCCAGCAGCTTACAACCCCCGGGGGCCCAGTACTTC; CDR3aa: CASSLQPPGAQYF